The source of this TCR beta chain is a study of OX40 agonist ivuxolimab in advanced cancers. In the study overall: Ivuxolimab was an agonistic, fully human IgG2 monoclonal antibody directed against OX40 (CD134), a costimulatory receptor. Intravenous ivuxolimab was administered to patients every 2 weeks at six dose levels: 0.01, 0.1, 0.3, 1.5, 3 and 10 mg/kg. Prior anti-PD-1, anti-PD-L1 or anti-CTLA-4 therapy was permitted, and checkpoint inhibitors had been received by more than 35% of dose-escalation patients. Among the roughly 54 dose-escalation patients, roughly 20 had hepatocellular carcinoma, 15 or so melanoma, 9 renal cell carcinoma and 9 head and neck cancer. The paper covers the monotherapy dose-escalation part of the phase I ivuxolimab trial, which included N ≈ 50 patients. Partial responses occurred in three dose-escalation patients, of whom one had hepatocellular carcinoma and two had cutaneous melanoma. In the dose-escalation cohort, around four fifths of patients were male, and the mean age was around 65 years with a range of about 20 to 80. The point of sequencing TCRbeta in the periphery was to test whether ivuxolimab changed TCR sequence diversity and drove clonal T-cell expansion.

Patients with autoimmune disease history or receiving systemic immunosuppression were excluded from the trial. In every dose cohort, peripheral blood was drawn for TCR sequencing at baseline, cycle 4 day 1, and cycle 7 day 1. Samples came from an open-label, multicenter, first-in-human phase I dose-escalation trial of ivuxolimab. Adults with locally advanced or metastatic melanoma, renal cell carcinoma, hepatocellular carcinoma or head and neck squamous cell carcinoma were enrolled in the trial. Before TCR sequencing, CD4+ T cells and CD8+ T cells from peripheral blood were sorted into separate populations. Genomic DNA was extracted from sorted cells for sequencing of the TCRbeta CDR3 region. TCRbeta CDR3 regions were sequenced using the immunoSEQ Assay. Not all clones reach the TCRdb copy of this immuneACCESS table, which keeps in-frame sequences only. Checked studies attribute under half of the gap to unresolved V genes and leave the rest unexplained. The sample data list about 62,000 clones, and around four fifths of these were observed just once. The top ten clones comprise about 3.7% of the sample.

Paper-wide results and their limitations: Antigen specificity was not determined for the clonally expanded peripheral T cells. Partial responders in the 0.1-3.0 mg/kg groups had among the lowest normalized peripheral clonal expansion, especially among CD8+ T cells. Clonal expansion of both CD4+ and CD8+ blood T cells was observed from baseline to week 6 at doses 0.1 to 3.0 mg/kg. After ivuxolimab, expanded clones were on average more numerous among CD8+ T cells than among CD4+ T cells. Low levels of normalized T-cell clonal expansion were also seen in some nonresponding patients.

Measured from the cysteine to the phenylalanine, the CDR3 is 18 residues long. Of the read, only the CDR3 DNA is kept; its 54 bases are in frame from base 1. Relative to germline, V is missing 0 bases and J is missing 5 bases, with 12 bases of the junction outside any gene match. The germline V gene provides CDR1 KGHSH and CDR2 LQKENI. This clone was counted a few times. Its cognate antigen has yet to be identified. It has no much larger one-base neighbor in the sample; base qualities were not kept. The clonotype originates from an adult with an advanced solid tumor such as melanoma, head and neck, liver or kidney cancer. This specimen consisted of CD4+ or CD8+ T cells sorted from blood, obtained in a trial of the OX40 agonist ivuxolimab. The chain was built from TRBV18 and TRBJ2-1, and TRBD2 aligns with 8 junction nucleotides. Here is the DNA: TGTGCCAGCTCACCACCCTCTCGGGAGGGCCTGCGAAACAATGAGCAGTTCTTC. This gives the protein CASSPPSREGLRNNEQFF.